Described below is a single T cell receptor (beta chain) sequence and its context. Its cognate antigen has yet to be identified. Base qualities are missing; no much larger clone stands one base away. These data come from a study of T cell responses to AZD1222 COVID-19 vaccine (dated by TCRdb to about 2021). Regarding the research as a whole: Because spike-specific TCR depth and breadth did not differ between the two schedules, AZD1222 recipients who got a second dose at roughly 4 weeks were pooled with those who got a second dose at roughly 12 weeks. Trial participants were enrolled by age into subgroups of 18-55, 56-69 and 70-plus years, and 148, 28 and 57 TCR-sequenced participants, respectively, were included in these subgroups. TCR sequencing covered 233 trial participants: around 210 given two doses of AZD1222 and approximately 26 given two doses of MenACWY control vaccine.

The CDR3 regions of human TCRbeta chains were analyzed by immunosequencing. As for how the authors treated the data: TCRs in the repertoires were compared against a reference library of SARS-CoV-2-specific TCRs that had been generated with the MIRA antigen-specificity platform. Breadth was defined as the fraction of unique TCRs that were SARS-CoV-2-associated, and depth was defined as the fraction of total T cells that were SARS-CoV-2-associated. Using the MIRA data, every spike-specific TCR was mapped to the spike region that the TCR reacted to and assigned to either a CD4 or a CD8 class. Log10-transformed breadth and depth values were compared by one-way ANOVA with Sidak's multiple comparisons tests. Sourced from immuneACCESS, this table was stored by TCRdb with only in-frame sequences that have V and J called. A share of the clones is absent; for the studies checked, an unresolved V gene accounts for under half, and the remainder has no known explanation. That table gives V, J and clone size, and the DNA gave D and trimming. This sample holds about 110,000 clones; about nine tenths were observed only once. The ten most abundant clones make up 7.5% of the sample.

Trimming leaves V shorter by 0 bases and J shorter by 6 bases, with the junction holding 1 base beyond the gene matches. Taken from the germline V gene, the CDR1 and CDR2 loops are SGHRS and YFSETQ. The CDR3 runs 13 residues from the cysteine to the phenylalanine. Here the CDR3 DNA is all that survives: 39 bases in frame from base 1. Reading the label with the study, this specimen's time point is: baseline before first vaccination. Vaccinee samples came from UK trials COV001 and COV002, including a single-blind randomized controlled phase 2/3 trial of AZD1222 (ChAdOx1 nCoV-19) in healthy adults. Trial participant PBMC samples were collected at day 0 and day 28 after the second dose for TCRbeta chain sequencing. Overall study results and their limits: The vaccine-associated CD4 TCRs covered the entire spike protein, and the dominant responses fell in regions 160-218 and 743-854. Conclusions about previously exposed vaccinees were limited because only 6 or 7 AZD1222 recipients were SARS-CoV-2 seropositive at baseline. No day 14 peak-response samples were available, so repertoires were characterized only after the peak T cell response. A significant rise in spike-specific TCR breadth and depth was observed after two AZD1222 doses relative to day 0 and relative to MenACWY recipients. Reportedly, close to half of the unique spike-specific TCRs recognized epitopes lying outside the regions that are mutated in the B.1.351 and B.1.1.7 variants. In the small 56-69-year group, the increase in depth fell short of significance, most likely because of low power. Most participants were white British and females outnumbered males, and the authors suggested that clonal diversity may have been underestimated.

The chain couples TRBV5-1 to TRBJ1-2; 8 of the junction bases match TRBD1. The TCR originated in an adult in good health. Sequenced here: peripheral blood, sampled on day 0 of AZD1222 vaccination. Here the CDR3 is given as CASSLETGDGYTF. DNA sequence: TGCGCCAGCAGCTTGGAGACAGGGGATGGCTACACCTTC.